The T cell receptor beta chain described here comes from a study of OX40 agonist ivuxolimab in advanced cancers. Study background: Eligibility admitted prior anti-PD-1, anti-PD-L1 or anti-CTLA-4 therapy; approximately 40% had some.

Note on this clone: Its specificity is not known.

The junction had 8 bases not matched to a gene; V was cut back by 2 bases and J by 5 bases. Germline V CDR1 and CDR2: SGHNT, YYREEE (reference sequence). The CDR3 extends over 16 amino acids. Libraries were prepared by immunoSEQ multiplex PCR; TCRdb keeps only in-frame clonotypes and omits some of them. The sample has more than 45,000 clones, around 77% seen once; the top ten hold over 2%. Overall study findings and caveats: Within 6 weeks, CD4+ and CD8+ blood T cells expanded clonally at 0.1 to 3.0 mg/kg. Some patients without response likewise showed low normalized clonal expansion.

Autoimmune disease history or systemic immunosuppression barred patients. Here the sequenced sample was CD4+ or CD8+ T cells sorted from blood, taken in a trial of the OX40 agonist ivuxolimab. The receptor comes from an adult with an advanced solid tumor such as melanoma, head and neck, liver or kidney cancer. The gene calls are TRBV5-4 and TRBJ2-5; 11 bases are a match to TRBD2. CDR3 protein: CASSLLAGGGRETQYF. CDR3 DNA: TGTGCCAGCAGCTTATTAGCGGGAGGGGGACGGGAGACCCAGTACTTC.